This T cell receptor (beta chain) was sequenced in a study of blood T cell repertoires in COVID-19. Study context: The analysed material was cDNA or gDNA that came from T cells, B-cell-depleted T cells, or PBMCs.

Sequencing used immunoSEQ multiplex PCR; TCRdb keeps in-frame clones, though not all of them. Altogether 100,000 to 110,000 clones are present, around 85% being singletons, with the ten largest covering 9.5% to 15%. The germline V gene has CDR1 SGHRS and CDR2 YFSETQ. The germline V and J ends were trimmed by 0 bases and 1 base, with 7 bases remaining between them. The CDR3 has 14 amino acids. The material sequenced was peripheral blood. The chain is built from TRBV5-1 and TRBJ1-1; D may be TRBD1 (5 bases). The receptor's source is a human donor in a cohort sampled during active COVID-19. The CDR3 DNA is TGCGCCAGCAGCTTGGGACAGACGAACACTGAAGCTTTCTTT. It specifies CASSLGQTNTEAFF.